One and the same sample provided the 26 T cell receptor beta chains below, sequenced in a study of cytomegalovirus exposure and HLA in healthy donors. Use of 60 Vbeta and 13 Jbeta primers characterized the PCR. Generated by immunoSEQ multiplex PCR, the TCRdb table keeps only in-frame clones and is missing some. The table has more than 110,000 clones, under 80% seen once. Sequenced material: PBMCs. The receptors shown here come from a male donor in good health and CMV-seronegative.

This rearrangement joins TRBV6-5 to TRBJ2-7; 10 bases agree with TRBD2. There are 16 residues in the CDR3. Germline lookup yields CDR1 MNHEY and CDR2 SVGAGI. The CDR3 loop reads CARSYQTSGYSYEQYF. DNA of the CDR3: TGTGCTCGCAGTTACCAGACTAGCGGGTACTCCTACGAGCAGTACTTC.

The chain joins TRBV7-8 to TRBJ1-5, with a tentative D call TRBD1 (6 bases). The CDR3 runs to 14 residues. Germline CDR1 and CDR2: SGHVS and FQNEAQ. V lost 5 bases to trimming and J lost 1 base, with 9 bases between them. The CDR3 sequence is CASSPDRSNQPQHF. CDR3 DNA: TGTGCCAGCAGCCCGGACAGAAGCAATCAGCCCCAGCATTTT.

The V and J genes are TRBV19 and TRBJ2-1; TRBD2 matches at 8 bases. Trimming removed 7 bases from V and 4 bases from J; junction bases left unmatched: 6. CDR1 is LNHDA and CDR2 is SQIVND in the germline V gene (reference sequence). The CDR3 is 14 amino acids. CDR3 in DNA: TGTGCCAGTATTAGCACTAGCGGTTACAATGAGCAGTTCTTC. It is translated as CASISTSGYNEQFF.

This chain joins TRBV27 and TRBJ1-1, with TRBD1 matching over 9 bases. Per germline, CDR1 MNHEY and CDR2 SMNVEV (reference sequence). The CDR3 consists of 14 residues. V trimming: 4 bases; J trimming: 3 bases; junction bases outside the gene matches: 3. This CDR3 reads CASSWTGDDTEAFF. CDR3 sequence (DNA): TGTGCCAGCAGTTGGACAGGGGACGACACTGAAGCTTTCTTT.

The count of this clone is one. The J gene is TRBJ1-1, the V gene TRBV9; 10 bases agree with TRBD1. This CDR3 is built from 17 residues. Unmatched junction bases numbered 15, after V lost 4 bases and J lost 6 bases. Germline V gene sequence: CDR1 SGDLS, CDR2 YYNGEE. CDR3 nucleotides: TGTGCCAGCAGCCCACAGACAGGGGGCATGTATCCGCCTGAAGCTTTCTTT. Its protein is CASSPQTGGMYPPEAFF.

The J gene is TRBJ2-5, the V gene TRBV5-1, with D perhaps matching TRBD2 (5 bases). Per the germline V gene, CDR1 is SGHRS and CDR2 is YFSETQ. Trimming removed 0 bases at V and 2 bases at J, with 11 bases between. CDR3 length: 15 amino acids. The CDR3 loop reads CASSLGTGRQETQYF. CDR3 in DNA: TGCGCCAGCAGCTTGGGTACGGGAAGACAAGAGACCCAGTACTTC. Full variable domain (missing parts from reference TRBV5-1 and TRBJ2-5): KAGVTQTPRYLIKTRGQQVTLSCSPISGHRSVSWYQQTPGQGLQFLFEYFSETQRNKGNFPGRFSGRQFSNSRSEMNVSTLELGDSALYLCASSLGTGRQETQYFGPGTRLLVL.

Written as DNA, the CDR3 is TGTGCCAGTAGTATAGATTCCCGCCCGGGACAGGGCATTCGCGAGCAGTACTTC. Translating it yields CASSIDSRPGQGIREQYF. This chain connects TRBV19 to TRBJ2-7; 9 nucleotides match TRBD1. This CDR3 is built from 18 residues. J gave up 6 bases and V 0 bases, and 15 bases lay outside the gene matches. Germline V gene sequence: CDR1 LNHDA, CDR2 SQIVND (reference sequence).

The genes are TRBV5-5 and TRBJ1-1; the match to TRBD1 covers 8 bases. CDR3 length equals 12 residues. V lost 4 bases to trimming and J lost 8 bases; unmatched junction nucleotides: 4. Germline V gene sequence: CDR1 SGHKS, CDR2 YYEKEE (reference sequence). CDR3: CASSLWTGEAFF. As DNA, the CDR3 is TGTGCCAGCAGCCTCTGGACAGGGGAAGCTTTCTTT.

This CDR3 is CASSLVGTGGGGYTF. The CDR3 coding sequence is TGTGCCAGCAGCTTGGTAGGGACAGGGGGCGGTGGCTACACCTTC. The rearrangement uses TRBV5-6 and TRBJ1-2; 12 bases fit TRBD1. J gave up 7 bases and V 0 bases, and 4 bases lay outside the gene matches. The CDR3 spans 15 residues. Germline-derived CDR1 and CDR2 are SGHDT and YYEEEE.

V and J are TRBV27 and TRBJ1-6, with D possibly matching TRBD1 (6 bases). CDR3 length: 15 residues. Germline V gene data show CDR1 as MNHEY and CDR2 as SMNVEV (reference sequence). Trimming left V 7 bases short and J 7 bases short, with 17 bases between. CDR3 sequence: CASTSRGARNSPLHF. CDR3 DNA: TGTGCCAGCACTTCCCGGGGGGCGCGGAATTCACCCCTCCACTTT.

V is TRBV25-1 and J is TRBJ2-7, with 10 nucleotides matching TRBD1. The length of the CDR3 is 18 residues. J lost 2 bases, V lost 0 bases, and 10 bases had no gene match. Germline CDR1 and CDR2: MGHDK and SYGVNS. CDR3 bases: TGTGCCAGCAGTGAATATTTCAGGGGGACAGGGGAGACCTACGAGCAGTACTTC. Translating gives CASSEYFRGTGETYEQYF.

The chain links TRBV9 to TRBJ2-3, with 8 bases that match TRBD2. Trimming took 2 bases from V and 0 from J; bases not matched to a gene: 5. The CDR3 consists of 16 residues. Germline values: CDR1 SGDLS, CDR2 YYNGEE. The CDR3 bases are TGTGCCAGCAGCGTTAGCGGGGCTACTAGCACAGATACGCAGTATTTT. Translation gives CASSVSGATSTDTQYF.

This chain joins TRBV6-8 and TRBJ2-4, with a tentative D call TRBD1 (6 bases). The V and J ends lost 0 bases and 0 bases respectively, with 27 bases between them. Germline V gives CDR1 MNHGY, CDR2 SAAAGT. The CDR3 consists of 22 residues. The CDR3 region has the DNA TGTGCCAGCAGTTACTCGAAGAGGGGATTGGAGAAAGGGGACAAAGCCAAAAACATTCAGTACTTC. Amino acids: CASSYSKRGLEKGDKAKNIQYF.

The chain recombines TRBV25-1 with TRBJ1-3; perhaps TRBD1 as D (5 bases). This CDR3 contains 15 residues. V lost 1 base to trimming and J lost 4 bases, with 11 bases between them. Germline values: CDR1 MGHDK, CDR2 SYGVNS. The CDR3 DNA sequence: TGTGCCAGCAGTGAATCGGAGGGGTTCGGAAACACCATATATTTT. This translates into CASSESEGFGNTIYF.

This chain uses TRBV6-5 with TRBJ1-2; the D gene is possibly TRBD1 (6 bases). The CDR3 loop spans 13 amino acids. V dropped 5 bases and J dropped 8 bases, with 15 bases sitting between them. Germline V gene lookup returns CDR1 MNHEY and CDR2 SVGAGI. The DNA for the CDR3 is TGTGCCAGCAGTCAACAGGGAGTTCTCGGCTACACCTTC. It encodes CASSQQGVLGYTF.

On this clone: At one end the junction does not follow the germline gene, possibly because of a read error. The chain employs TRBV9 and TRBJ2-1; tentative D call: TRBD2 (6 bases). The CDR3 length is 15 residues. The germline V gene has CDR1 SGDLS and CDR2 YYNGEE. The CDR3 DNA follows: TGTGCCGGCAGCGTAGGTAGCGGAGGGTACAATGAGCAGTTCTTC. Encoded protein: CAGSVGSGGYNEQFF. Full variable domain (missing parts from reference TRBV9 and TRBJ2-1): DSGVTQTPKHLITATGQRVTLRCSPRSGDLSVYWYQQSLDQGLQFLIQYYNGEERAKGNILERFSAQQFPDLHSELNLSSLELGDSALYFCAGSVGSGGYNEQFFGPGTRLTVL.

The V gene is TRBV12-5, the J gene TRBJ2-7; D is undetermined. CDR3 length: 11 amino acids. Germline CDR1 is LGHNT and CDR2 is FRNRAP. Trimming cost V 4 bases and J 6 bases, with 7 bases left between them. CDR3 DNA: TGTGCTAGTGGTTGGGCCGGCGAGCAGTACTTC. Translated, it gives CASGWAGEQYF.

This clone was seen only a few times. The V gene is TRBV19, the J gene TRBJ2-6; 9 bases agree with TRBD2. The CDR3 spans 16 residues. From germline, CDR1 is LNHDA and CDR2 SQIVND (reference sequence). Trimming cost V 10 bases and J 2 bases; bases outside gene matches: 9. The CDR3 bases are TGTGCCACACGCGGGGGGGCTAATCCTGGGGCCAACGTCCTGACTTTC. This sequence encodes CATRGGANPGANVLTF.

The V call is TRBV18, the J call TRBJ1-6, with 9 bases lining up with TRBD1. Germline V lookup: CDR1 KGHSH, CDR2 LQKENI. V trimming: 5 bases; J trimming: 10 bases; junction bases outside the gene matches: 6. This CDR3 spans 14 amino acids. The CDR3 DNA follows: TGTGCCAGCTCAGGAGGGACAGGGTCATCACCCCTCCACTTT. Its translation is CASSGGTGSSPLHF.

The chain couples TRBV13 to TRBJ2-2; 12 nucleotides align to TRBD1. The CDR3 runs to 19 residues. Germline-derived CDR1 and CDR2 are PRHDT and FYEKMQ (reference sequence). Trimming at V came to 5 bases and at J to 4 bases, leaving 14 bases not matched to a gene. The CDR3 sequence is CASSLQEGTGGAVTGELFF. CDR3 nucleotides: TGTGCCAGCAGCCTGCAGGAGGGGACAGGGGGCGCGGTCACCGGGGAGCTGTTTTTT.

The chain carries TRBV9 and TRBJ2-7; no clear D. The CDR3 length is 13 residues. CDR1 is SGDLS and CDR2 is YYNGEE in the germline V gene. The ends were cut back, 0 bases at V and 4 bases at J, with 8 bases in the middle. CDR3 residues: CASSVDSFYEQYF. The CDR3 region has the DNA TGTGCCAGCAGCGTAGACAGCTTTTACGAGCAGTACTTC. Looking up the rest from reference TRBV9 and TRBJ2-7 gives the full variable domain: DSGVTQTPKHLITATGQRVTLRCSPRSGDLSVYWYQQSLDQGLQFLIQYYNGEERAKGNILERFSAQQFPDLHSELNLSSLELGDSALYFCASSVDSFYEQYFGPGTRLTVT.

The chain carries TRBV7-6 and TRBJ2-2; weak D call: TRBD1 (6 bases). CDR1 and CDR2 (germline): SGHVS, FNYEAQ. Trimming cost V 5 bases and J 7 bases, with 26 bases left between them. CDR3 length: 18 residues. CDR3 bases: TGTGCCAGCAGCCCCCTCCAGGGGAACAGCCCCACGGACGGGGAGCTGTTTTTT. Protein: CASSPLQGNSPTDGELFF.

The chain carries TRBV10-3 and TRBJ1-5, with 11 bases fitting TRBD1. V lost 6 bases and J lost 0; bases outside the gene matches: 13. Germline loops: CDR1 ENHRY, CDR2 SYGVKD. The CDR3 is 19 residues long. CDR3 coding DNA: TGTGCCATCAGAAGGGCCCCGGGACAGGGGGAAAATAGCAATCAGCCCCAGCATTTT. Translated: CAIRRAPGQGENSNQPQHF.

The genes are TRBV4-1 and TRBJ1-1, with 8 bases aligning to TRBD1. From germline, CDR1 is MGHRA and CDR2 YSYEKL. J was trimmed by 4 bases and V by 4 bases; bases with no gene match: 11. This CDR3 has 16 amino acids. CDR3 protein: CASSPTGKTGGTEAFF. CDR3 coding DNA: TGCGCCAGCAGCCCTACAGGGAAAACAGGGGGCACTGAAGCTTTCTTT.

V gene TRBV2 combines with J gene TRBJ2-5; 11 bases are shared with TRBD2. Germline V lookup: CDR1 SNHLY, CDR2 FYNNEI. The V gene end was trimmed by 1 base and the J gene end by 5 bases; junction bases not matched to a gene: 9. The CDR3 is 17 residues long. CDR3 DNA: TGTGCCAGCAGTGAAGATGGAGTAGCGGGAGGGCCGGAGACCCAGTACTTC. Its protein product is CASSEDGVAGGPETQYF.

The sample holds many counts of this clone. The chain links TRBV19 to TRBJ1-1; perhaps TRBD1 as D (6 bases). The V gene's germline CDR1 is LNHDA and CDR2 SQIVND (reference sequence). This CDR3 is built from 12 residues. The ends were cut back, 6 bases at V and 8 bases at J, with 13 bases in the middle. The CDR3 sequence: CASSFGTPEAFF. CDR3 nucleotides: TGTGCCAGTAGCTTCGGGACACCCGAAGCTTTCTTT.